This T cell receptor beta chain was observed in a study of blood T cells in healthy people across ages. Study in general: Researchers report that template switching captured about one barcoded beta molecule per two T cells. Study results and caveats: Diversity was estimated from one million T cells, and these estimates were considered underestimates. No conclusive comparison of naive versus antigen-experienced cells was possible with unsorted PBMCs.

The second PCR ran roughly 6 to 11 cycles with a sample-barcoded 5' primer and J-beta primers. TCRdb re-analysed the 5' RACE reads in MiXCR, keeping a single row per CDR3 protein. In the table there are over 500,000 distinct CDR3 sequences, about 51% of which are singletons. Germline V gene data show CDR1 as DFQATT and CDR2 as SNEGSKA (reference sequence). CDR3 length equals 13 residues. The ends lost 7 bases at V and 5 bases at J; junction bases unmatched: 6. As regards this clonotype: Its antigen is unknown.

This receptor was identified in a woman of 80 years or more in good health. Material for sequencing was blood. V is TRBV20-1 and J is TRBJ1-5, with 9 bases matching TRBD1. As DNA, the CDR3 is TGCAGTGTCTCCTGGGACAGGGATCAGCCCCAGCATTTT. It specifies CSVSWDRDQPQHF.